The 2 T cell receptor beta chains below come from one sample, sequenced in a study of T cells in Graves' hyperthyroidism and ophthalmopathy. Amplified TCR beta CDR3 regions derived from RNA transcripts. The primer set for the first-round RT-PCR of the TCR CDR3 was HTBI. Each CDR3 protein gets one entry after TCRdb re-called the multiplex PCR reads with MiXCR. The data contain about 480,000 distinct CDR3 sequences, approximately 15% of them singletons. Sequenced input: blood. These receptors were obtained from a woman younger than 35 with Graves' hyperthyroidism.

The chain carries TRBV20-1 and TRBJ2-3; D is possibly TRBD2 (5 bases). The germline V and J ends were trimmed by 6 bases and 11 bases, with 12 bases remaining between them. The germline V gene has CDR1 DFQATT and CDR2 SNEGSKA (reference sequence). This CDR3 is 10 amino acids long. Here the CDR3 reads CSARTGGQYF. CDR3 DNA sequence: TGCAGTGCACGGACTGGCGGGCAGTATTTT.

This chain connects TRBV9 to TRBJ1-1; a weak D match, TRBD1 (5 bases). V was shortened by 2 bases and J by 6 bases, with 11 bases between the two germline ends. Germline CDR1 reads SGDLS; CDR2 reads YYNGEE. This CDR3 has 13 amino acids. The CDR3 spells CASSVQAGAEAFF. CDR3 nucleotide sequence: TGTGCCAGCAGCGTCCAAGCGGGGGCTGAAGCTTTCTTT.